One sample yielded the 18 T cell receptor beta chains listed below, sequenced in a study of cytomegalovirus exposure and HLA in healthy donors. The PCR ran on 60 Vbeta and 13 Jbeta primers. Assay used: immunoSEQ multiplex PCR; TCRdb lists only in-frame clones, some missing. Among roughly 150,000 clones listed, roughly 70% were seen once. The sample comprised PBMCs. Source of these receptors: a woman younger than 35 in good health and CMV-seropositive.

This sequence joins TRBV7-2 and TRBJ1-2; D remains unclear. The CDR3 runs 14 residues. Trimming left V 3 bases short and J 2 bases short, with 10 bases between. Germline V lookup: CDR1 SGHTA, CDR2 FQGNSA. CDR3 loop: CASSFVARNYGYTF. CDR3 DNA: TGTGCCAGCAGCTTTGTTGCTCGGAACTATGGCTACACCTTC.

This chain links TRBV6-4 with TRBJ2-3; 9 bases line up with TRBD1. This CDR3 region has 14 residues. The V segment lost 5 bases and the J segment 4 bases; nucleotides outside the gene matches: 4. Germline CDR1 reads MRHNA; CDR2 reads SNTAGT. CDR3 DNA sequence: TGTGCCAGCAGTCCGGGACAGGGACCAGATACGCAGTATTTT. This translates into CASSPGQGPDTQYF.

The chain links TRBV9 to TRBJ2-2; 8 positions match TRBD2. Germline CDR1 is SGDLS and CDR2 is YYNGEE. The junction had 5 bases not matched to a gene; V was cut back by 0 bases and J by 1 base. This CDR3 has 17 residues. CDR3 residues: CASSVATAGGNTGELFF. CDR3 sequence (DNA): TGTGCCAGCAGCGTAGCTACGGCGGGGGGGAACACCGGGGAGCTGTTTTTT. The variable domain in full, with the rest retrieved from reference TRBV9 and TRBJ2-2, is DSGVTQTPKHLITATGQRVTLRCSPRSGDLSVYWYQQSLDQGLQFLIQYYNGEERAKGNILERFSAQQFPDLHSELNLSSLELGDSALYFCASSVATAGGNTGELFFGEGSRLTVL.

This chain uses TRBV9 with TRBJ2-5, with D possibly matching TRBD2 (7 bases). The DNA end lines up better with TRBJ2-7; the J call may be wrong. The CDR3 has 13 amino acids. Germline V gives CDR1 SGDLS, CDR2 YYNGEE. The CDR3 sequence: CASSVARGGEQYF. CDR3 bases: TGTGCCAGCAGCGTAGCGAGGGGGGGCGAGCAGTACTTC.

The chain couples TRBV27 to TRBJ2-3; TRBD2 aligns across 8 bases. Looked up from germline, CDR1 is MNHEY and CDR2 is SMNVEV (reference sequence). The CDR3 runs to 16 residues. The ends lost 4 bases at V and 1 base at J; junction bases unmatched: 7. DNA of the CDR3: TGTGCCAGCAGTTCCTCGGCAGCGGGGGGCACAGATACGCAGTATTTT. Protein product: CASSSSAAGGTDTQYF.

This clone appeared a single time. V gene TRBV5-6 combines with J gene TRBJ2-6; D gene unclear. Trimming stripped 0 bases from V and 0 bases from J, with 10 bases between. Looked up from germline, CDR1 is SGHDT and CDR2 is YYEEEE. This CDR3 is 17 amino acids long. CDR3 sequence: CASSLGYSVSGANVLTF. The DNA of the CDR3 is TGTGCCAGCAGCTTGGGGTACTCTGTCTCTGGGGCCAACGTCCTGACTTTC.

The rearrangement uses TRBV19 and TRBJ1-3, with 8 bases that match TRBD1. The CDR3 runs to 15 residues. The germline V gene has CDR1 LNHDA and CDR2 SQIVND (reference sequence). After removal of 4 bases from V and 2 bases from J, the junction contained 4 bases not matched to a gene. As DNA, the CDR3 is TGTGCCAGTAGTACGCAGGGGGCCACTGGAAACACCATATATTTT. Translation: CASSTQGATGNTIYF.

This clone was observed a handful of times. The chain uses TRBV28 and TRBJ2-7; TRBD1 is a possible D gene (6 bases). Germline V gene data show CDR1 as MDHEN and CDR2 as SYDVKM. Trimming took 8 bases from V and 2 from J, leaving 16 bases between them. The CDR3 contains 14 residues. The chain's CDR3 is CASQPGTPTYEQYF. The CDR3 DNA reads TGTGCCAGCCAACCCGGGACACCAACCTACGAGCAGTACTTC.

This chain joins TRBV4-3 and TRBJ1-3; D is uncertain. The CDR3 is 15 amino acids. Trimming cost V 0 bases and J 1 base, with 7 bases left between them. Germline V gene lookup returns CDR1 LGHNA and CDR2 YSLEER. The CDR3 DNA follows: TGCGCCAGCAGCCAAGATCTGACATCTGGAAACACCATATATTTT. This sequence encodes CASSQDLTSGNTIYF.

This chain joins TRBV29-1 and TRBJ1-4, with D perhaps TRBD1 (6 bases). The germline V gene encodes CDR1 SQVTM and CDR2 ANQGSEA. V dropped 6 bases and J dropped 2 bases, with 13 bases sitting between them. This CDR3 contains 14 residues. In DNA, the CDR3 is TGCAGCGTCCTGCTGGGGGCGACTAATGAAAAACTGTTTTTT. This codes for CSVLLGATNEKLFF.

The chain carries TRBV5-4 and TRBJ1-4; 11 bases fit TRBD1. V shed 4 bases, J shed 8 bases, and the junction held 16 bases outside the gene matches. The germline CDR1 and CDR2 sequences are SGHNT and YYREEE (reference sequence). The CDR3 sequence is 18 residues long. CDR3 coding DNA: TGTGCCAGCAGCGCTCCGGGACAGGGGGGAGTACAGGCCGAAAAACTGTTTTTT. Translating it yields CASSAPGQGGVQAEKLFF.

V gene TRBV30 combines with J gene TRBJ1-6; 7 bases map to TRBD1. Germline CDR1 and CDR2: GTSNPN and SVGIG (reference sequence). CDR3 length: 14 amino acids. The J segment lost 11 bases and the V segment lost 2 bases, leaving 9 bases of the junction unmatched. This chain's CDR3 is CAWSTGQQNTPLHF. The CDR3 DNA is TGTGCCTGGAGTACGGGACAGCAAAATACACCCCTCCACTTT.

The chain uses TRBV27 and TRBJ1-6; TRBD1 might be the D (6 bases). This CDR3 spans 15 amino acids. V lost 2 bases to trimming and J lost 10 bases, with 15 bases between them. Germline V CDR1 and CDR2: MNHEY, SMNVEV (reference sequence). CDR3 sequence: CASSLEGERGSPLHF. For the CDR3, the DNA is TGTGCCAGCAGTTTAGAGGGGGAGAGGGGATCACCCCTCCACTTT.

This chain joins TRBV7-8 and TRBJ1-1, with 11 bases that match TRBD1. The V and J ends lost 5 bases and 1 base, in that order; junction bases with no gene match: 12. The CDR3 has 18 residues. CDR1 SGHVS and CDR2 FQNEAQ come from the germline V gene. The CDR3 region has the DNA TGTGCCAGCAGCCGAGGACAGGGGGCCTCGACGAGGAACACTGAAGCTTTCTTT. This gives the protein CASSRGQGASTRNTEAFF. Variable domain in full (rest from reference TRBV7-8 and TRBJ1-1): GAGVSQSPRYKVAKRGQDVALRCDPISGHVSLFWYQQALGQGPEFLTYFQNEAQLDKSGLPSDRFFAERPEGSVSTLKIQRTQQEDSAVYLCASSRGQGASTRNTEAFFGQGTRLTVV.

CDR3 region: CAWRGTNTEAFF. CDR3 bases: TGTGCCTGGCGCGGTACGAACACTGAAGCTTTCTTT. The rearrangement uses TRBV30 and TRBJ1-1; D remains unclear. Trimming left V 5 bases short and J 1 base short, with 8 bases between. Per the germline V gene, CDR1 is GTSNPN and CDR2 is SVGIG (reference sequence). CDR3 length equals 12 residues.

This clone was seen only once. The rearrangement joins TRBV2 to TRBJ1-1, with 7 bases identical to TRBD1. The CDR3 is 15 amino acids. Germline values: CDR1 SNHLY, CDR2 FYNNEI. With 6 bases clipped from V and 1 base from J, the junction kept 8 bases outside the gene matches. CDR3 DNA: TGTGCCAGCAGACCAATCCGGGACAGGAACACTGAAGCTTTCTTT. It specifies CASRPIRDRNTEAFF.

As to this clone: Other nucleotide sequences in the sample specify the same CDR3. The genes are TRBV30 and TRBJ1-5; TRBD1 agrees at 8 bases. V lost 0 bases and J lost 4; bases outside the gene matches: 2. This CDR3 contains 14 residues. Germline V gene data show CDR1 as GTSNPN and CDR2 as SVGIG (reference sequence). The CDR3 bases are TGTGCCTGGAGTGTTGGACAGGGAAATCAGCCCCAGCATTTT. Protein: CAWSVGQGNQPQHF.

V gene TRBV6-5 combines with J gene TRBJ2-1; a possible D gene is TRBD2 (6 bases). The CDR3 is 13 amino acids. Between the trimmed V and J ends, which lost 9 bases and 5 bases, there was a span of 14 bases. Germline V gene sequence: CDR1 MNHEY, CDR2 SVGAGI. DNA of the CDR3: TGTGCCAGTAAACGGGGGATCAACAATGAGCAGTTCTTC. Amino acids: CASKRGINNEQFF.